The rows below give T cell receptor beta chains drawn from one sample of a study of blood T cell repertoires in COVID-19. Measured with immunoSEQ multiplex PCR; TCRdb has only the in-frame clones, and not every one. This sample yields roughly 180,000 clones, of which 70% to 80% are seen a single time; approximately 15% belongs to the top ten. The sequenced sample consisted of PBMCs or T cells enriched from blood (not recorded which). Receptors were obtained from a man in his sixties who had been exposed to COVID-19. The conserved cysteine and the conserved F or W are not part of the CDR3 here.

TRBV24-1 | 11 | ATSVTGGGQQY
TRBV5-1 | 14 | ASSLVPGAHLSEQY
TRBV7-8 | 15 | ASSPRSPGQDPYEQY
TRBV10-2 | 15 | ASSEIPGTSKSYEQY
TRBV18 | 14 | ASSPRGQGAVHEQY
TRBV11-3 | 12 | ASSLGGGEETQY
TRBV20-1 | 9 | SAPEFNEQF
TRBV6-5 | 12 | ASRGDSTSYEQY
TRBV28 | 15 | ASSLYAESSYNSPLH
TRBV7-9 | 12 | ASSLGQPNTEAF
TRBV19 | 12 | ASSWTSGEETQY
TRBV7-3 | 13 | ASSPGGSSTGELF
TRBV5-8 | 14 | ASSRLRDRGQQPQH
TRBV6-4 | 17 | ASTRTGTACWMSNQPQH
TRBV6-5 | 12 | ASSSIGGRNEQF
TRBV7-2 | 12 | ASSSYRGDEKLF
TRBV7-2 | 15 | ASSFRAPSSYNSPLH
TRBV6-1 | 14 | ASSEKFLAGTHEQF
TRBV10-1 | 19 | ATRGLAGGWQDGETTDTQY
TRBV7-2 | 11 | ASSPRTAYGYT
TRBV19 | 12 | ASSALAKNNEQF
TRBV4-1 | 15 | ASSQEAGQGRIYEQY
TRBV11-1 | 12 | ASSPRDRSDEQY
TRBV6-1 | 12 | ASSETGPNQPQH
TRBV6-5 | 12 | ASMAGASNQPQH
TRBV9 | 13 | ASSVDDGRVDTQY
TRBV9 | 12 | ASSGTASTDTQY
TRBV2 | 13 | ASSEFAGGRYEQY
TRBV5-1 | 11 | ASSLAGAETQY
TRBV12-3/TRBV12-4 | 10 | ASSLYSYEQY
TRBV29-1 | 9 | SVVVQETQY
TRBV9 | 12 | ASSPGLAAGELF
TRBV29-1 | 13 | SVGGIRGRTAEAF
TRBV6-5 | 11 | ASSSTFRQPQH
TRBV29-1 | 12 | SVRQGTAGNTIY